The 27 T cell receptor beta chains presented below share a single source sample, sequenced in a study of cytomegalovirus exposure and HLA in healthy donors. The PCR employed 60 Vbeta primers together with 13 Jbeta primers. Measured with immunoSEQ multiplex PCR; TCRdb has only the in-frame clones, and not every one. This sample has approximately 170,000 clones, with 55% to 80% found just once. Source material: PBMCs. The receptors shown here come from a woman under 30 in good health and CMV-seropositive.

This clone was detected only a few times. The chain is built from TRBV7-9 and TRBJ2-2; 8 nucleotides align to TRBD1. CDR1 and CDR2 (germline): SEHNR, FQNEAQ (reference sequence). The trim removed 5 bases at V and 7 bases at J, leaving 12 bases unmatched. This CDR3 region has 16 residues. CDR3 residues: CASSLRTGSVGGELFF. CDR3 bases: TGTGCCAGCAGCCTACGGACAGGGTCTGTTGGCGGGGAGCTGTTTTTT.

The chain combines TRBV5-4 with TRBJ1-2; D unclear. The CDR3 consists of 15 residues. Trimming pared 4 bases from V and 7 bases from J, leaving 20 bases between. Germline values: CDR1 SGHNT, CDR2 YYREEE (reference sequence). The chain's CDR3 is CASSRFTSGGSGYTF. The CDR3 bases are TGTGCCAGCAGCCGTTTTACCAGCGGAGGGAGTGGCTACACCTTC.

The rearrangement joins TRBV6-5 to TRBJ1-1, with D hard to call. The CDR3 runs to 14 residues. Germline V CDR1 and CDR2: MNHEY, SVGAGI. The ends were cut back, 6 bases at V and 8 bases at J, with 19 bases in the middle. This CDR3 is CASSRAPGISEAFF. CDR3 in DNA: TGTGCCAGCAGCCGTGCCCCCGGGATATCAGAAGCTTTCTTT.

This clone was counted once. The V and J genes are TRBV2 and TRBJ1-1; 8 positions agree with TRBD1. Per germline, CDR1 SNHLY and CDR2 FYNNEI. V dropped 6 bases and J dropped 6; count of bases not matched to a gene: 9. The CDR3 sequence is 14 residues long. This chain's CDR3 is CASRATGGEAEAFF. The DNA of the CDR3 is TGTGCCAGCAGAGCAACAGGGGGGGAGGCTGAAGCTTTCTTT.

The rearrangement uses TRBV27 and TRBJ1-3, with TRBD1 identical over 9 bases. In germline, CDR1 is MNHEY, CDR2 SMNVEV (reference sequence). Trimming took 6 bases from V and 4 from J; bases not matched to a gene: 7. The CDR3 extends over 15 amino acids. CDR3 loop: CASRSGQGNGNTIYF. In DNA form, the CDR3 reads TGTGCCAGCAGAAGCGGACAGGGGAACGGAAACACCATATATTTT.

This rearrangement joins TRBV20-1 to TRBJ1-2; D unclear. The CDR3 totals 11 residues. Germline loops: CDR1 DFQATT, CDR2 SNEGSKA (reference sequence). V dropped 0 bases and J dropped 8 bases, with 7 bases sitting between them. The CDR3 reads CSARDRGGYTF. The CDR3 bases are TGCAGTGCTAGAGATAGAGGGGGCTACACCTTC.

Only one count was recorded for this clone. The chain couples TRBV7-2 to TRBJ1-5; no reliable D call. V was cut by 5 bases and J by 4 bases, with 9 bases left in between. The CDR3 runs to 13 residues. The germline V gene encodes CDR1 SGHTA and CDR2 FQGNSA. CDR3 coding DNA: TGTGCCAGCAGCCCAAACAAAAATCAGCCCCAGCATTTT. Translation gives CASSPNKNQPQHF.

V gene TRBV18 combines with J gene TRBJ1-1; TRBD1 aligns across 7 bases. CDR1 and CDR2 (germline): KGHSH, LQKENI. The V segment lost 6 bases and the J segment 4 bases; nucleotides outside the gene matches: 5. There are 13 residues in the CDR3. CDR3 protein: CASSQAGGTEAFF. The CDR3 DNA sequence: TGTGCCAGCTCTCAGGCAGGGGGCACTGAAGCTTTCTTT. Variable domain in full (rest from reference TRBV18 and TRBJ1-1): NAGVMQNPRHLVRRRGQEARLRCSPMKGHSHVYWYRQLPEEGLKFMVYLQKENIIDESGMPKERFSAEFPKEGPSILRIQQVVRGDSAAYFCASSQAGGTEAFFGQGTRLTVV.

This clone was counted between two and nine times. The V gene is TRBV6-5, the J gene TRBJ1-4, with 7 nucleotides matching TRBD1. Unmatched junction bases numbered 4, after V lost 3 bases and J lost 3 bases. This CDR3 has 15 residues. Germline values: CDR1 MNHEY, CDR2 SVGAGI. This CDR3 is CASSYRGTANEKLFF. The CDR3 coding sequence is TGTGCCAGCAGTTATCGTGGGACAGCTAATGAAAAACTGTTTTTT.

V gene TRBV28 combines with J gene TRBJ2-1; D may be TRBD1 (6 bases). This CDR3 has 13 amino acids. The germline CDR1 and CDR2 sequences are MDHEN and SYDVKM. Trimming took off 6 bases at V and 8 bases at J, with 14 bases between the two ends. CDR3 nucleotides: TGTGCCAGCAGCGACACAAACAGGGATGAGCAGTTCTTC. It encodes CASSDTNRDEQFF.

The V gene is TRBV27, the J gene TRBJ1-5; D call uncertain. The CDR3 has 13 residues. Germline lookup yields CDR1 MNHEY and CDR2 SMNVEV (reference sequence). Trimming cost V 6 bases and J 3 bases, with 9 bases left between them. CDR3: CASSSQYNQPQHF. The CDR3 coding sequence is TGTGCCAGCAGCTCACAGTACAATCAGCCCCAGCATTTT.

This clone was seen more than once but under ten times. The rearrangement joins TRBV13 to TRBJ2-5, with 9 bases identical to TRBD1. The DNA matches TRBJ2-7 better at its end, which makes the J call doubtful. The CDR3 consists of 13 residues. The germline V gene has CDR1 PRHDT and CDR2 FYEKMQ (reference sequence). CDR3 DNA sequence: TGTGCCAGCAGGGACAGGGGCGCCTACGAGCAGTACTTC. It codes for CASRDRGAYEQYF.

The CDR3 reads CASRKAGTGDSPLHF. The CDR3 coding sequence is TGTGCCAGCAGAAAAGCCGGGACAGGGGATTCACCCCTCCACTTT. The chain uses TRBV6-4 and TRBJ1-6; 10 nucleotides agree with TRBD1. J lost 8 bases, V lost 6 bases, and 7 bases had no gene match. CDR1 is MRHNA and CDR2 is SNTAGT in the germline V gene. This CDR3 comprises 15 residues.

Only a few counts were recorded for this clone. This rearrangement joins TRBV6-5 to TRBJ2-1; D possibly corresponds to TRBD2 (6 bases). Germline-derived CDR1 and CDR2 are MNHEY and SVGAGI. V lost 0 bases, J lost 10 bases, and 13 bases lay in between. The CDR3 extends over 14 amino acids. The CDR3 here is CASSYSGLRGEQFF. The CDR3 nucleotides are TGTGCCAGCAGTTACTCGGGACTGCGGGGAGAGCAGTTCTTC.

This rearrangement joins TRBV28 to TRBJ1-2, with 7 bases matching TRBD1. Trimming at V came to 5 bases and at J to 0 bases, leaving 9 bases not matched to a gene. Germline V gene data show CDR1 as MDHEN and CDR2 as SYDVKM. The CDR3 runs to 16 residues. The DNA for the CDR3 is TGTGCCAGCAGTACGTATAACAGGGGAGCTAACTATGGCTACACCTTC. Translated: CASSTYNRGANYGYTF.

The V call is TRBV10-3, the J call TRBJ2-5; perhaps TRBD2 as D (5 bases). Trimming left V 4 bases short and J 5 bases short, with 8 bases between. From germline, CDR1 is ENHRY and CDR2 SYGVKD. This CDR3 contains 12 residues. This CDR3 reads CAISARGETQYF. The DNA for the CDR3 is TGTGCCATCAGTGCCCGAGGGGAGACCCAGTACTTC.

The rearrangement joins TRBV7-2 to TRBJ2-1, with 7 positions matching TRBD2. The CDR3 has 16 amino acids. Germline CDR1 reads SGHTA; CDR2 reads FQGNSA. After removal of 3 bases from V and 5 bases from J, the junction contained 10 bases not matched to a gene. CDR3 residues: CASSFRERGGDNEQFF. CDR3 DNA sequence: TGTGCCAGCAGCTTTAGGGAGCGGGGCGGCGACAATGAGCAGTTCTTC.

This clone was detected only once. V is TRBV15 and J is TRBJ2-2; D gene uncertain. The CDR3 is made up of 16 amino acids. Germline lookup yields CDR1 LNHNV and CDR2 YYDKDF (reference sequence). The V and J ends lost 0 bases and 0 bases respectively, with 8 bases between them. The CDR3 is CATSRDEQTNTGELFF. The CDR3 DNA reads as TGTGCCACCAGCAGAGATGAACAAACGAACACCGGGGAGCTGTTTTTT.

This clone has a handful of counts. The V call is TRBV6-5, the J call TRBJ2-1; D gene uncertain. This CDR3 spans 13 amino acids. Germline values: CDR1 MNHEY, CDR2 SVGAGI. The V end was cut by 6 bases, the J end by 5 bases, with 11 bases between. CDR3 DNA: TGTGCCAGCAGACTTCAAAGTAACAATGAGCAGTTCTTC. It translates to CASRLQSNNEQFF.

This rearrangement joins TRBV7-3 to TRBJ2-6; no firm D call. Per germline, CDR1 SGHTA and CDR2 FQGTGA. This CDR3 is built from 14 residues. The V end was cut by 4 bases, the J end by 1 base, with 5 bases between. Written as DNA, the CDR3 is TGTGCCAGCAGCTCACAGTCTGGGGCCAACGTCCTGACTTTC. Protein sequence: CASSSQSGANVLTF.

The chain employs TRBV19 and TRBJ1-5; no clear D gene. There are 13 residues in the CDR3. CDR1 is LNHDA and CDR2 is SQIVND in the germline V gene (reference sequence). Between the trimmed V and J ends, which lost 5 bases and 3 bases, there was a span of 8 bases. This CDR3 is CASSYSHNQPQHF. Here the CDR3 DNA reads TGTGCCAGTAGTTACAGTCACAATCAGCCCCAGCATTTT.

This chain connects TRBV7-9 to TRBJ1-2; D unclear. CDR3 length equals 11 residues. V lost 1 base, J lost 7 bases, and 4 bases lay in between. Germline V gene lookup returns CDR1 SEHNR and CDR2 FQNEAQ (reference sequence). The CDR3: CASSLGIGYTF. The DNA for the CDR3 is TGTGCCAGCAGCTTAGGTATTGGCTACACCTTC.

The chain carries TRBV28 and TRBJ2-2; possible D gene TRBD2, 5 bases. Germline loops: CDR1 MDHEN, CDR2 SYDVKM. This CDR3 is 14 amino acids long. V gave up 2 bases and J gave up 2 bases, with 6 bases separating them. The CDR3: CASSLTRNTGELFF. The CDR3 region has the DNA TGTGCCAGCAGTTTAACTAGAAACACCGGGGAGCTGTTTTTT.

This clone was observed a few times. The chain uses TRBV7-2 and TRBJ2-7, with D possibly TRBD1 on 6 matching bases. V was shortened by 8 bases and J by 4 bases, with 15 bases between the two germline ends. The CDR3 loop spans 13 amino acids. The V gene's germline CDR1 is SGHTA and CDR2 FQGNSA. The CDR3 here is CASAGTLIYEQYF. The DNA for the CDR3 is TGTGCCAGCGCCGGGACACTTATTTACGAGCAGTACTTC.

This clone showed up just a few times. The chain recombines TRBV7-8 with TRBJ1-2, with 8 nucleotides matching TRBD1. V trimming: 5 bases; J trimming: 4 bases; junction bases outside the gene matches: 9. The CDR3 spans 15 residues. The germline gives CDR1 SGHVS, CDR2 FQNEAQ. The DNA of the CDR3 is TGTGCCAGCAGCCCGGGACAGGTCGGGAGCTATGGCTACACCTTC. Translation gives CASSPGQVGSYGYTF.

This clone was seen a few times. The chain carries TRBV5-1 and TRBJ1-1; 7 bases align to TRBD1. Germline-derived CDR1 and CDR2 are SGHRS and YFSETQ. V was clipped by 1 base and J by 3 bases; unmatched bases: 0. The CDR3 has 13 amino acids. The CDR3 reads CASSLTGDTEAFF. Written as DNA, the CDR3 is TGCGCCAGCAGCTTGACAGGGGACACTGAAGCTTTCTTT. Variable domain in full (rest from reference TRBV5-1 and TRBJ1-1): KAGVTQTPRYLIKTRGQQVTLSCSPISGHRSVSWYQQTPGQGLQFLFEYFSETQRNKGNFPGRFSGRQFSNSRSEMNVSTLELGDSALYLCASSLTGDTEAFFGQGTRLTVV.

The gene calls are TRBV11-3 and TRBJ2-7; D gene uncertain. Trimming took 5 bases from V and 6 from J, leaving 8 bases between them. Looked up from germline, CDR1 is SGHNT and CDR2 is YENEEA. This CDR3 spans 11 amino acids. The CDR3 DNA sequence: TGTGCCAGCAGCGGAGCTGGCGAGCAGTACTTC. Its protein product is CASSGAGEQYF.